These T cell receptor beta chains were read from a single sample in a study of human T cells and chemical hapten exposure. TCRdb recomputed calls from the RACE reads with MiXCR, one row per CDR3 protein. This sample has 270,000 or so distinct CDR3 sequences, with 7.5% to 8% found just once. Sequenced here: whole blood, sampled in connection with sensitization to the hapten diphenylcyclopropenone (DPC). The receptors were sampled from a man aged 18 to 29 with alopecia areata. Some clones in this sample may be carry-over from other donors' samples. Each CDR3 is given without its conserved first and last residue. The order of the fields is J gene, V gene, CDR3 protein.

j_call: TRBJ1-1
v_call: TRBV15
cdr3_aa: ATSSDGDLNTEAF

j_call: TRBJ1-3
v_call: TRBV20-1
cdr3_aa: SATGQGNENTIY

j_call: TRBJ1-5
v_call: TRBV10-3
cdr3_aa: AISESMGIQPQH

j_call: TRBJ2-1
v_call: TRBV20-1
cdr3_aa: SARVTGTSYNEQF

j_call: TRBJ2-1
v_call: TRBV7-2
cdr3_aa: ASSLAAIINEQF

j_call: TRBJ2-7
v_call: TRBV7-8
cdr3_aa: ASSLSVGSYEQY

j_call: TRBJ1-3
v_call: TRBV3-1
cdr3_aa: ASSRTGPGNTIY

j_call: TRBJ2-7
v_call: TRBV20-1
cdr3_aa: SAAAEGGRSSYEQY

j_call: TRBJ1-1
v_call: TRBV5-5
cdr3_aa: ASSSTGYTEAF

j_call: TRBJ2-7
v_call: TRBV28
cdr3_aa: ASSLLVFEQY

j_call: TRBJ2-1
v_call: TRBV29-1
cdr3_aa: SVDPLGGSNEQF

j_call: TRBJ2-5
v_call: TRBV4-3
cdr3_aa: ASSQDYGRAGETQY

j_call: TRBJ1-5
v_call: TRBV10-1
cdr3_aa: ASSQDRYQPQH

j_call: TRBJ1-5
v_call: TRBV6-1
cdr3_aa: ASSGATGGYSNQPQH

j_call: TRBJ1-4
v_call: TRBV20-1
cdr3_aa: SLTGATNEKLF

j_call: TRBJ2-2
v_call: TRBV6-2/TRBV6-3
cdr3_aa: ASSFNTPTGKRNTGELF

j_call: TRBJ2-2
v_call: TRBV12-3/TRBV12-4
cdr3_aa: ASSHDTGELF

j_call: TRBJ1-1
v_call: TRBV7-9
cdr3_aa: ASSQQGGTEAF

j_call: TRBJ2-5
v_call: TRBV29-1
cdr3_aa: SVEVSQETQY

j_call: TRBJ2-3
v_call: TRBV6-2/TRBV6-3
cdr3_aa: ASSFRQQLAGGPGDTQY

j_call: TRBJ1-1
v_call: TRBV28
cdr3_aa: ASRKVGATEAF

j_call: TRBJ1-2
v_call: TRBV6-2/TRBV6-3
cdr3_aa: ASRTENYGYT

j_call: TRBJ1-1
v_call: TRBV6-2/TRBV6-3
cdr3_aa: ASSSLGTTLEAF

j_call: TRBJ2-3
v_call: TRBV12-3/TRBV12-4
cdr3_aa: ASSSEKSTDTQY

j_call: TRBJ1-2
v_call: TRBV6-5
cdr3_aa: ASTQGLFSSYGYT

j_call: TRBJ1-6
v_call: TRBV12-3/TRBV12-4
cdr3_aa: ASSFYRDQGSPLH

j_call: TRBJ2-1
v_call: TRBV29-1
cdr3_aa: SVERNYNEQF

j_call: TRBJ2-1
v_call: TRBV5-4
cdr3_aa: ASRLELSLRAYNEQF

j_call: TRBJ1-4
v_call: TRBV20-1
cdr3_aa: SATGQGTL

j_call: TRBJ1-2
v_call: TRBV4-1
cdr3_aa: ASSQDRGDGYT

j_call: TRBJ1-2
v_call: TRBV4-3
cdr3_aa: ASSPPGGKLGLYGYT

j_call: TRBJ1-2
v_call: TRBV5-1
cdr3_aa: ASSLLPGPSVGYT

j_call: TRBJ2-1
v_call: TRBV28
cdr3_aa: ASSFHRTGENNEQF

j_call: TRBJ1-1
v_call: TRBV20-1
cdr3_aa: SARVGTQNTEAF

j_call: TRBJ2-3
v_call: TRBV20-1
cdr3_aa: SARDSVRDTQY

j_call: TRBJ2-7
v_call: TRBV3-1
cdr3_aa: ASSQGRQGFYEQY

j_call: TRBJ2-3
v_call: TRBV7-9
cdr3_aa: ASSPEGVGRDTQY

j_call: TRBJ1-2
v_call: TRBV11-2
cdr3_aa: ASSYDLLGYGYT

j_call: TRBJ1-6
v_call: TRBV7-3
cdr3_aa: ASSADSNSPLH

j_call: TRBJ1-3
v_call: TRBV5-4
cdr3_aa: ASSSRDTIY

j_call: TRBJ2-6
v_call: TRBV10-3
cdr3_aa: ATRVGAGANVLT

j_call: TRBJ2-7
v_call: TRBV25-1
cdr3_aa: ASSEDAAESSYEQY

j_call: TRBJ1-1
v_call: TRBV6-5
cdr3_aa: ASSYAPGGINTEAF

j_call: TRBJ2-7
v_call: TRBV10-3
cdr3_aa: ATRRDRGPYEQY

j_call: TRBJ1-1
v_call: TRBV6-5
cdr3_aa: ASIPLEGGAF

j_call: TRBJ2-3
v_call: TRBV28
cdr3_aa: ASSLGQGHWGPNPRSTDTQY

j_call: TRBJ1-2
v_call: TRBV7-3
cdr3_aa: ASSLRGFLNYGYT

j_call: TRBJ2-2
v_call: TRBV9
cdr3_aa: ASSVVWTGELF

j_call: TRBJ2-1
v_call: TRBV11-2
cdr3_aa: ASSYGVSYNEQF

j_call: TRBJ1-1
v_call: TRBV20-1
cdr3_aa: SVGTLMNTEAF

j_call: TRBJ1-1
v_call: TRBV7-9
cdr3_aa: ASSFALDRPAGTF